The rows below give T cell receptor beta chains drawn from one sample of a study of blood T cell repertoires in COVID-19. This table comes from immunoSEQ multiplex PCR, and its TCRdb copy is limited to in-frame clones, with some not included. The table has under 150,000 clones, over 85% seen once. Material for sequencing was peripheral blood. These TCRs come from a man aged 50 or older with active COVID-19. CDR3s include the opening cysteine and the closing phenylalanine or tryptophan.

V gene,CDR3 protein
TRBV25-1,CASSASGRASEEQFF
TRBV6-1,CASSDPGNQPQHF
TRBV7-2,CASSRGSTTYEQYF
TRBV5-1,CASSLGFPDSGANVLTF
TRBV11-3,CASSVPGTDYGYTF
TRBV27,CASGRLAGDNEQFF
TRBV11-2,CASSLDINTEAFF
TRBV5-8,CASSPGQGIWNTEAFF
TRBV2,CASSERASGGRSEQFF
TRBV10-3,CAIGQLGGNEPQHF
TRBV29-1,CSVDRANYGYTF
TRBV19,CASSPIPGETQYF
TRBV12-5,CASGSRSSGANVLTF
TRBV7-9,CASSPWAATGGTTFF
TRBV5-4,CASSLGRQRTSTDTQYF
TRBV7-9,CASSLNPGSSNEKLFF
TRBV7-9,CASSLRSGSMETQYF
TRBV3-1/TRBV3-2,CASSQGTGIRNTIYF
TRBV5-1,CASSSNLGRSYEQYF
TRBV7-6,CASSLRTVGGYTF
TRBV7-9,CASTGQMNTGELFF
TRBV5-1,CASSLSAGSNEQFF
TRBV6-1,CASSEWGQGNTKTEAFF
TRBV19,CASSISGLLNEQFF
TRBV24-1,CATSDFPSGRTGELFF
TRBV7-8,CASSLEGLSNEQFF
TRBV29-1,CSVTGTSGSVTQYF
TRBV23-1,CASSPLTGSKVHGYTF
TRBV27,CASSLSRLPTDTQYF
TRBV6-5,CASSFDRGYNSPLHF
TRBV3-1/TRBV3-2,CASSQAAGGRLQFF
TRBV11-2,CASSLTGTSGIIEYF
TRBV6-6,CASSYNRANEKLFF
TRBV5-1,CASSLSSYIAGDYNEQFF
TRBV4-2,CASSQEAGADYTF
TRBV19,CASSIDAPVAVDEKLFF
TRBV6-1,CASSETGKGQPQHF
TRBV29-1,CSVGGQQLYNEQFF
TRBV6-5,CASRVRGRDQPQHF
TRBV2,CASARQSKTETQYF
TRBV15,CATSLGQGGSNRYGYTF
TRBV5-1,CASSSGTVSYEQYF
TRBV3-1/TRBV3-2,CASSQEGGSETQYF
TRBV10-2,CASRWGTASNTGELFF
TRBV12-3/TRBV12-4,CASSFTVNTEAFF
TRBV19,CATLPPGANYGYTF
TRBV4-1,CASSQGGTRVGETQYF
TRBV19,CASSIGQGAYNEQFF
TRBV13,CASSPSGRDNEQFF
TRBV4-2,CASSQTSASYNEQFF